A single sample is the source of the 26 T cell receptor beta chains below, sequenced in a study of regulatory T cells in long-lasting Graves disease. CDR3 regions were amplified by Arm-PCR using iRepertoire HTBI primers to build TCR beta libraries. One entry per CDR3 protein results from TCRdb running MiXCR on the multiplex PCR reads. The data show 400,000 to 500,000 distinct CDR3 sequences, under 15% seen once. Time point defined: newly diagnosed GD, antithyroid drugs for less than 3 months. The TCR library used RNA extracted from PBMCs. These data also formed part of another study, on T cells in Graves' hyperthyroidism and ophthalmopathy.

The starting material was peripheral blood mononuclear cells (PBMCs), obtained at new diagnosis, from a patient treated with antithyroid drugs. The receptors originated from a woman aged 25 to 39 with Graves disease.

This clonotype was recorded at least ten times. The rearrangement links TRBV4-1 to TRBJ1-2; D ambiguous. Germline V gene data show CDR1 as MGHRA and CDR2 as YSYEKL. This CDR3 has 15 residues. V was trimmed by 0 bases and J by 4 bases, leaving 12 bases between them. CDR3 DNA: TGCGCCAGCAGCCAAGATAGCTACGCGTCCTATGGCTACACCTTC. Translated, it gives CASSQDSYASYGYTF.

This clonotype was counted at least ten times. The chain links TRBV7-9 to TRBJ2-1; 11 positions agree with TRBD1. Trimming removed 5 bases from V and 4 bases from J; junction bases left unmatched: 7. The CDR3 extends over 16 amino acids. Germline CDR1 SEHNR, CDR2 FQNEAQ (reference sequence). The CDR3 sequence is CASSPGTGGKYNEQFF. In DNA, the CDR3 is TGTGCCAGCAGCCCAGGGACAGGGGGAAAATACAATGAGCAGTTCTTC.

This clonotype was detected many times. This rearrangement joins TRBV28 to TRBJ2-1; D remains ambiguous. Germline lookup yields CDR1 MDHEN and CDR2 SYDVKM. V shed 10 bases and J shed 1 base, with 11 bases lying between them. This CDR3 contains 13 residues. The CDR3 DNA reads as TGTGCCACCTTGGGCGCTTCCTACAATGAGCAGTTCTTC. It yields the protein CATLGASYNEQFF.

This clonotype appeared a few times. The V call is TRBV2, the J call TRBJ1-4; D ambiguous. Germline V lookup: CDR1 SNHLY, CDR2 FYNNEI. This CDR3 region has 11 residues. Deletions cut 7 bases from V and 12 bases from J, with 12 bases between. The CDR3 sequence is CASKKGGELFF. The CDR3, as DNA: TGTGCCAGCAAGAAGGGCGGAGAACTGTTTTTT. Using reference TRBV2 and TRBJ1-4 for the parts outside the CDR3, the full variable domain is EPEVTQTPSHQVTQMGQEVILRCVPISNHLYFYWYRQILGQKVEFLVSFYNNEISEKSEIFDDQFSVERPDGSNFTLKIRSTKLEDSAMYFCASKKGGELFFGSGTQLSVL.

This clonotype was detected many times. This sequence joins TRBV5-1 and TRBJ2-1; D is unclear. The CDR3 length is 16 residues. Germline V gene sequence: CDR1 SGHRS, CDR2 YFSETQ. Trimming cost V 3 bases and J 0 bases, with 13 bases left between them. CDR3 loop: CASSSQGGSSYNEQFF. For the CDR3, the DNA is TGCGCCAGCAGCTCTCAAGGTGGAAGCTCCTACAATGAGCAGTTCTTC.

DNA of the CDR3: TGCGCCAGCAGCTTGGCCACCGGCTCCTACGAGCAGTACTTC. Translation: CASSLATGSYEQYF. The chain has TRBV5-1 and TRBJ2-7, with D uncertain. V was clipped by 0 bases and J by 0 bases, with 7 bases between them. Germline CDR1 SGHRS, CDR2 YFSETQ. The CDR3 contains 14 residues.

This chain links TRBV30 with TRBJ1-1, with 7 bases matching TRBD1. CDR3 size: 13 residues. Germline loops: CDR1 GTSNPN, CDR2 SVGIG (reference sequence). The ends lost 1 base at V and 4 bases at J; junction bases unmatched: 3. The CDR3 loop reads CAWSAGQSTEAFF. CDR3 bases: TGTGCCTGGAGTGCGGGACAGAGCACTGAAGCTTTCTTT.

This clonotype was recorded at least ten times. V and J are TRBV20-1 and TRBJ2-1, with a weak D call TRBD1 (6 bases). The CDR3 runs 14 residues. The V end was cut by 1 base, the J end by 4 bases, with 11 bases between. From germline, CDR1 is DFQATT and CDR2 SNEGSKA (reference sequence). CDR3 nucleotide sequence: TGCAGTGCTAGAGGGACAGAGAATTACAATGAGCAGTTCTTC. Translating it yields CSARGTENYNEQFF.

This clonotype was recorded many times. The V call is TRBV28, the J call TRBJ2-2; a weak D match, TRBD2 (5 bases). The CDR3 runs 15 residues. V lost 2 bases, J lost 3 bases, and 10 bases lay in between. The germline V gene has CDR1 MDHEN and CDR2 SYDVKM. CDR3 sequence reads: CASSLDSADTGELFF. CDR3 sequence (DNA): TGTGCCAGCAGTTTAGATAGCGCCGACACCGGGGAGCTGTTTTTT.

This clonotype was counted many times. V and J are TRBV20-1 and TRBJ2-3; TRBD2 is a possible D gene (5 bases). The V gene's germline CDR1 is DFQATT and CDR2 SNEGSKA (reference sequence). V was pared by 2 bases and J by 2 bases, with 14 bases between. The CDR3 loop spans 15 amino acids. The CDR3 bases are TGCAGTGCTAGATTCCCGGGGAGCTTCACAGATACGCAGTATTTT. This sequence encodes CSARFPGSFTDTQYF.

This clonotype was detected many times. This chain connects TRBV2 to TRBJ2-2; no firm D call. The CDR3 sequence is 15 residues long. The germline gives CDR1 SNHLY, CDR2 FYNNEI. The V gene lost 3 bases and the J gene lost 0 bases, with 8 bases spanning the gap. The CDR3 here is CASSEVIPNTGELFF. The CDR3 bases are TGTGCCAGCAGTGAGGTCATACCGAACACCGGGGAGCTGTTTTTT. Combining the CDR3 with reference TRBV2 and TRBJ2-2 gives the whole variable domain EPEVTQTPSHQVTQMGQEVILRCVPISNHLYFYWYRQILGQKVEFLVSFYNNEISEKSEIFDDQFSVERPDGSNFTLKIRSTKLEDSAMYFCASSEVIPNTGELFFGEGSRLTVL.

On this clonotype: It may be a read error: a sequence one base away is much more abundant. V is TRBV11-1 and J is TRBJ1-1, with 9 bases matching TRBD1. V gave up 5 bases and J gave up 3 bases; unmatched junction bases: 4. The CDR3 spans 14 residues. Germline CDR1 and CDR2: SGHAT and FQDESV (reference sequence). In DNA, the CDR3 is TGTGCCAGCAGCGGGACAGGGCGGTACACTGAAGCTTTCTTT. Translated, it gives CASSGTGRYTEAFF.

This clonotype was counted at least ten times. The chain employs TRBV30 and TRBJ2-1; D unresolved. V dropped 2 bases and J dropped 8 bases, with 10 bases sitting between them. This CDR3 is built from 12 residues. Germline V gene lookup returns CDR1 GTSNPN and CDR2 SVGIG (reference sequence). The CDR3: CAWSSPGDEQFF. The DNA for the CDR3 is TGTGCCTGGAGTTCCCCTGGGGATGAGCAGTTCTTC.

This clonotype showed up many times. V is TRBV12-3 or TRBV12-4 and J is TRBJ2-1; the match to TRBD2 covers 8 bases. Germline trimming cut 6 bases from V and 8 bases from J; bases unmatched to any gene: 3. The CDR3 totals 12 residues. CDR3 sequence: CASSSSGYEQFF. The CDR3, as DNA: TGTGCCAGCAGCTCTAGCGGGTATGAGCAGTTCTTC.

There are many counts of this clonotype. The chain couples TRBV20-1 to TRBJ1-4; TRBD1 matches 9 bases. The CDR3 runs to 13 residues. CDR1 and CDR2 (germline): DFQATT, SNEGSKA (reference sequence). The trim removed 4 bases at V and 8 bases at J, leaving 5 bases unmatched. In nucleotides, the CDR3 is TGCAGTGCTACCGGGACAGGGCTCGAAAAACTGTTTTTT. Translation gives CSATGTGLEKLFF.

This clonotype was found a few times. V gene TRBV30 combines with J gene TRBJ2-1; no firm D call. The CDR3 consists of 12 residues. Germline V gene lookup returns CDR1 GTSNPN and CDR2 SVGIG (reference sequence). Deletions cut 2 bases from V and 8 bases from J, with 10 bases between. CDR3 region: CAWSRSVDEQFF. CDR3 coding DNA: TGTGCCTGGAGTAGGAGTGTAGATGAGCAGTTCTTC. The whole variable domain, filled in from reference TRBV30 and TRBJ2-1, reads SQTIHQWPATLVQPVGSPLSLECTVEGTSNPNLYWYRQAAGRGLQLLFYSVGIGQISSEVPQNLSASRPQDRQFILSSKKLLLSDSGFYLCAWSRSVDEQFFGPGTRLTVL.

This clonotype was counted ten times or more. The chain combines TRBV18 with TRBJ1-4; TRBD1 is a possible D gene (6 bases). The CDR3 loop spans 15 amino acids. Between the trimmed V and J ends, which lost 2 bases and 0 bases, there was a span of 7 bases. In germline, CDR1 is KGHSH, CDR2 LQKENI. The CDR3: CASSPRGATNEKLFF. CDR3 coding DNA: TGTGCCAGCTCACCAAGGGGGGCAACTAATGAAAAACTGTTTTTT.

J is TRBJ2-5 and V is TRBV5-1; TRBD2 is a possible D gene (7 bases). With 0 bases removed from V and 4 bases from J, the gap between germline ends came to 22 bases. Germline V gene data show CDR1 as SGHRS and CDR2 as YFSETQ. CDR3 length equals 18 residues. Written as DNA, the CDR3 is TGCGCCAGCAGCTTGGCCTCCCGCGCGGAGGGAGGGGGAGAGACCCAGTACTTC. Protein: CASSLASRAEGGGETQYF.

This clonotype was seen ten or more times. The chain is built from TRBV3-1 and TRBJ1-1, with D perhaps matching TRBD1 (5 bases). The germline V gene encodes CDR1 LGHDT and CDR2 YNNKEL (reference sequence). Trimming pared 1 base from V and 4 bases from J, leaving 10 bases between. The CDR3 totals 14 residues. The CDR3: CASSQAGLGTEAFF. CDR3 nucleotide sequence: TGTGCCAGCAGCCAAGCAGGGTTGGGCACTGAAGCTTTCTTT. Full variable domain (remainder filled in from reference TRBV3-1 and TRBJ1-1): DTAVSQTPKYLVTQMGNDKSIKCEQNLGHDTMYWYKQDSKKFLKIMFSYNNKELIINETVPNRFSPKSPDKAHLNLHINSLELGDSAVYFCASSQAGLGTEAFFGQGTRLTVV.

This clonotype was counted ten times or more. The V gene is TRBV2, the J gene TRBJ2-3, with TRBD2 matching over 10 bases. Germline loops: CDR1 SNHLY, CDR2 FYNNEI. V was pared by 8 bases and J by 4 bases, with 9 bases of the junction left unmatched. CDR3 length equals 15 residues. The CDR3 nucleotides are TGTGCCAGCTTGAATTCTAGCGGGAGCCCAGATACGCAGTATTTT. Residues: CASLNSSGSPDTQYF. Based on the CDR3 plus reference TRBV2 and TRBJ2-3, the full variable domain is EPEVTQTPSHQVTQMGQEVILRCVPISNHLYFYWYRQILGQKVEFLVSFYNNEISEKSEIFDDQFSVERPDGSNFTLKIRSTKLEDSAMYFCASLNSSGSPDTQYFGPGTRLTVL.

The chain links TRBV3-1 to TRBJ1-3; perhaps TRBD1 as D (5 bases). V lost 1 base to trimming and J lost 0 bases, with 10 bases between them. Germline V gene sequence: CDR1 LGHDT, CDR2 YNNKEL (reference sequence). This CDR3 spans 16 amino acids. The CDR3 region is CASSQGAGRSGNTIYF. The CDR3 nucleotides read TGTGCCAGCAGCCAAGGGGCGGGGCGCTCTGGAAACACCATATATTTT.

This clonotype was seen repeatedly, ten times or more. This chain links TRBV20-1 with TRBJ1-2, with 10 bases that match TRBD1. V was clipped by 5 bases and J by 8 bases; unmatched bases: 8. From germline, CDR1 is DFQATT and CDR2 SNEGSKA (reference sequence). The CDR3 extends over 13 amino acids. The CDR3 DNA follows: TGCAGTGCTCCCCGACAGGGGGCTAGGGGCTACACCTTC. Residues: CSAPRQGARGYTF.

This clonotype was detected only a few times. The chain has TRBV3-1 and TRBJ1-2; tentative D call: TRBD1 (6 bases). CDR3 length equals 15 residues. Germline assignment: CDR1 LGHDT and CDR2 YNNKEL (reference sequence). The V and J ends lost 1 base and 8 bases respectively, with 17 bases between them. Here the CDR3 reads CASSQVTGSNDGYTF. Written as DNA, the CDR3 is TGTGCCAGCAGCCAAGTTACAGGGTCGAATGACGGCTACACCTTC.

Only one count was recorded for this clonotype. The chain's CDR3 is CASSITGDLSYNEQFF. CDR3 DNA: TGTGCCAGTAGTATTACGGGAGATCTCTCCTACAATGAGCAGTTCTTC. The V gene is TRBV19, the J gene TRBJ2-1; D may be TRBD2 (6 bases). The length of the CDR3 is 16 residues. The ends were cut back, 3 bases at V and 0 bases at J, with 12 bases in the middle. Germline V lookup: CDR1 LNHDA, CDR2 SQIVND (reference sequence).

This clonotype was seen ten or more times. The rearrangement uses TRBV20-1 and TRBJ2-1, with 8 nucleotides matching TRBD2. The germline V gene encodes CDR1 DFQATT and CDR2 SNEGSKA (reference sequence). The CDR3 has 18 amino acids. Trimming at V came to 5 bases and at J to 2 bases, leaving 17 bases not matched to a gene. DNA of the CDR3: TGCAGTGCTGCCCCGGGACTAGGATTGGGGGGTACCTACAATGAGCAGTTCTTC. It is translated as CSAAPGLGLGGTYNEQFF.

This clonotype occurred a few times. This chain links TRBV20-1 with TRBJ1-4, with a tentative D call TRBD1 (6 bases). With 1 base removed from V and 7 bases from J, the gap between germline ends came to 16 bases. The germline V gene encodes CDR1 DFQATT and CDR2 SNEGSKA (reference sequence). The CDR3 extends over 15 amino acids. CDR3: CSARGLGQVLEKLFF. The CDR3 DNA reads TGCAGTGCTAGAGGGCTGGGACAAGTCCTTGAAAAACTGTTTTTT.